This T cell receptor beta chain was retrieved from a study of tumor-infiltrating lymphocytes in glioblastoma multiforme. Study-level results: TCR plus mutation findings rest on a single glioblastoma patient. The T cells in this sample were not sorted into functional subsets.

This clonotype was seen ten or more times. Its cognate antigen is unknown. Multiple V-beta primers and a C-beta primer amplified TCRB from RNA. TCRB cDNA was made from around 0.5 ug total RNA. Unique molecular identifiers were not described for the libraries. TCRdb reanalysed the multiplex PCR reads using MiXCR and keeps one entry per CDR3 protein. Of 15,000 to 20,000 distinct CDR3 sequences listed, about two thirds are singletons. The TCR comes from a male donor with glioblastoma. Source material: peripheral blood.

CDR3 sequence: CASSQGSDTEAFF. CDR3 bases: TGCGCCAGCAGCCAGGGGTCGGACACTGAAGCTTTCTTT. J is TRBJ1-1 and V is TRBV5-1; TRBD1 might be the D (6 bases). Looked up from germline, CDR1 is SGHRS and CDR2 is YFSETQ. V lost 4 bases and J lost 3, with 10 bases in between. This CDR3 comprises 13 residues.